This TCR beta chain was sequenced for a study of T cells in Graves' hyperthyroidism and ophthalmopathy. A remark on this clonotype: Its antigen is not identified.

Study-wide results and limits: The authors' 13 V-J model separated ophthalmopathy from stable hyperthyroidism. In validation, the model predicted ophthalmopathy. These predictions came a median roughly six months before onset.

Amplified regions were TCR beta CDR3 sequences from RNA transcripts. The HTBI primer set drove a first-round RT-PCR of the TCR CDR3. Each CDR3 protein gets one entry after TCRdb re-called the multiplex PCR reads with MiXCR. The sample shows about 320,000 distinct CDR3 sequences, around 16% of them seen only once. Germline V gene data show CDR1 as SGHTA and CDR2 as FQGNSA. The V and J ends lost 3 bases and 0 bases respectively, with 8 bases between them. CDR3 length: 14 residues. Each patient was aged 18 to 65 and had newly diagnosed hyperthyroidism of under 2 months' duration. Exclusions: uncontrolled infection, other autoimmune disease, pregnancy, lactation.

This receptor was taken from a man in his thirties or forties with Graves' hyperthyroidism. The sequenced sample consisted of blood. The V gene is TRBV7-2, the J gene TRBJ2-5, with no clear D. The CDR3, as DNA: TGTGCCAGCAGCTTTAGACATCACCAAGAGACCCAGTACTTC. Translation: CASSFRHHQETQYF.